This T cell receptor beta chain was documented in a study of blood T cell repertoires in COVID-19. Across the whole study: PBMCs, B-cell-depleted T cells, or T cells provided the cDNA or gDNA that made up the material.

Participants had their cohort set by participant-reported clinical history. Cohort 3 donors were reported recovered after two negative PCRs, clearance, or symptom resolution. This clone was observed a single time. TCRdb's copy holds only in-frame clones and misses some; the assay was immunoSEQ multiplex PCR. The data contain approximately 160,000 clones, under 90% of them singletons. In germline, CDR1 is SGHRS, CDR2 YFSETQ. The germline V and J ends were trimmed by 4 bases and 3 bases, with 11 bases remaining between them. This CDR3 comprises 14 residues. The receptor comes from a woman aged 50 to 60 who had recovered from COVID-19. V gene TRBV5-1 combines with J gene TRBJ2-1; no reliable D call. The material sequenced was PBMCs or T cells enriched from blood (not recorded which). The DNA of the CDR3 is TGCGCCAGCAGCGAGTACGCCCGCTACAATGAGCAGTTCTTC. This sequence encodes CASSEYARYNEQFF.